The 7 T cell receptor beta chains presented below share a single source sample, sequenced in a study of blood T cell repertoires in COVID-19. Using immunoSEQ multiplex PCR, the repertoire was profiled, and TCRdb retains in-frame clones only, with some absent. Of 200,000 to 250,000 clones listed, about 86% were seen once; the top ten hold less than 2.5%. The sequenced sample was peripheral blood. The source of these receptors is a woman aged 60-75 years with acute or convalescent COVID-19.

The J gene is TRBJ2-7, the V gene TRBV7-9; weak D call: TRBD1 (5 bases). V lost 2 bases and J 1 base, leaving 9 bases between the germline ends. This CDR3 is built from 14 residues. Germline CDR1 is SEHNR and CDR2 is FQNEAQ (reference sequence). The CDR3 here is CASSLSRGSYEQYF. The DNA of the CDR3 is TGTGCCAGCAGCTTAAGTAGGGGTTCCTACGAGCAGTACTTC.

The chain recombines TRBV5-1 with TRBJ2-7; tentative D call: TRBD1 (6 bases). Trimming took 4 bases from V and 5 from J, leaving 13 bases between them. The V gene's germline CDR1 is SGHRS and CDR2 YFSETQ. The CDR3 has 13 amino acids. CDR3 residues: CASSETPGDEQYF. In DNA form, the CDR3 reads TGCGCCAGCAGCGAGACCCCAGGGGACGAGCAGTACTTC.

V and J are TRBV7-8 and TRBJ2-2; D is uncertain. This CDR3 comprises 15 residues. Germline CDR1 reads SGHVS; CDR2 reads FQNEAQ. Trimming cost V 4 bases and J 0 bases, with 9 bases left between them. Here the CDR3 reads CASSSPSANTGELFF. CDR3 bases: TGTGCCAGCAGCTCCCCCTCAGCGAACACCGGGGAGCTGTTTTTT.

This chain joins TRBV5-5 and TRBJ1-2, with 10 bases identical to TRBD1. Germline V gives CDR1 SGHKS, CDR2 YYEKEE (reference sequence). V shed 9 bases and J 8 bases; nucleotides not matched to a gene: 19. This CDR3 comprises 16 residues. The CDR3 sequence: CATQLGIDRGPVGYTF. DNA for the CDR3: TGTGCCACCCAGCTTGGGATAGACAGGGGGCCAGTGGGCTACACCTTC. The full variable domain, completed using reference TRBV5-5 and TRBJ1-2, is DAGVTQSPTHLIKTRGQQVTLRCSPISGHKSVSWYQQVLGQGPQFIFQYYEKEERGRGNFPDRFSARQFPNYSSELNVNALLLGDSALYLCATQLGIDRGPVGYTFGSGTRLTVV.

This sequence joins TRBV19 and TRBJ1-2; 7 bases fit TRBD1. This CDR3 has 14 residues. CDR1 and CDR2 (germline): LNHDA, SQIVND (reference sequence). J gave up 4 bases and V 4 bases, and 6 bases lay outside the gene matches. CDR3 residues: CASSRDRASYGYTF. The CDR3 DNA follows: TGTGCCAGTAGTAGAGACAGGGCGTCCTATGGCTACACCTTC. Full variable domain (missing parts from reference TRBV19 and TRBJ1-2): DGGITQSPKYLFRKEGQNVTLSCEQNLNHDAMYWYRQDPGQGLRLIYYSQIVNDFQKGDIAEGYSVSREKKESFPLTVTSAQKNPTAFYLCASSRDRASYGYTFGSGTRLTVV.

The rearrangement joins TRBV5-1 to TRBJ1-3, with D unresolved. CDR3 length equals 15 residues. Germline CDR1 and CDR2: SGHRS and YFSETQ. Trimming removed 0 bases from V and 3 bases from J, with 10 bases in between. DNA for the CDR3: TGCGCCAGCAGCTTGGCCCCTCGGGGTGGAAACACCATATATTTT. Translating gives CASSLAPRGGNTIYF.

J is TRBJ2-7 and V is TRBV14; TRBD1 matches 7 bases. Unmatched junction bases numbered 1, after V lost 2 bases and J lost 3 bases. The CDR3 length is 13 residues. In germline, CDR1 is SGHDN, CDR2 FVKESK. The CDR3 DNA reads as TGTGCCAGCAGCCAACAGGGGGTCTACGAGCAGTACTTC. Its protein is CASSQQGVYEQYF. The entire variable domain, with the rest obtained from reference TRBV14 and TRBJ2-7, is as follows: EAGVTQFPSHSVIEKGQTVTLRCDPISGHDNLYWYRRVMGKEIKFLLHFVKESKQDESGMPNNRFLAERTGGTYSTLKVQPAELEDSGVYFCASSQQGVYEQYFGPGTRLTVT.